The 32 T cell receptor beta chains listed next were all sequenced from one sample in a study of T cell repertoires in cytomegalovirus infection. TCRdb redid the calling of the reads with MiXCR, one entry per CDR3 protein. The data contain over 300,000 distinct CDR3 sequences, more than 8% of them singletons. Sequenced: PBMCs. These receptors all stem from a human donor in good health (CMV status not recorded). Some clones in this sample may be carry-over from other donors' samples.

At least ten counts were recorded for this clonotype. This chain joins TRBV7-9 and TRBJ2-3; 15 nucleotides match TRBD2. With 4 bases clipped from V and 12 bases from J, the junction kept 2 bases outside the gene matches. The CDR3 is made up of 13 amino acids. The germline CDR1 and CDR2 sequences are SEHNR and FQNEAQ (reference sequence). Written as DNA, the CDR3 is TGTGCCAGCAGCTCGGGACTAGCGGGGGGACAGTATTTT. Its protein product is CASSSGLAGGQYF. Variable domain in full (rest from reference TRBV7-9 and TRBJ2-3): DTGVSQNPRHKITKRGQNVTFRCDPISEHNRLYWYRQTLGQGPEFLTYFQNEAQLEKSRLLSDRFSAERPKGSFSTLEIQRTEQGDSAMYLCASSSGLAGGQYFGPGTRLTVL.

This chain connects TRBV19 to TRBJ2-1; 11 bases line up with TRBD2. Germline V CDR1 and CDR2: LNHDA, SQIVND (reference sequence). The CDR3 has 15 residues. V trimming: 2 bases; J trimming: 7 bases; junction bases outside the gene matches: 4. The CDR3, as DNA: TGTGCCAGTAGTATACGGGTAGCGGGAGGGAATGAGCAGTTCTTC. Translated: CASSIRVAGGNEQFF.

This clonotype was recorded at least ten times. The V call is TRBV6-6, the J call TRBJ2-2; 12 bases are shared with TRBD2. V dropped 8 bases and J dropped 5; count of bases not matched to a gene: 9. Germline V gives CDR1 MNHNY, CDR2 SVGAGI (reference sequence). The CDR3 runs to 16 residues. The CDR3 DNA sequence: TGTGCCAGCCTCCTAGCGGGGGGGCAGGGTACCGGGGAGCTGTTTTTT. It specifies CASLLAGGQGTGELFF.

The table lists this clonotype with many counts. The chain combines TRBV11-3 with TRBJ2-2; D is unclear. The CDR3 totals 14 residues. The V gene's germline CDR1 is SGHNT and CDR2 YENEEA. V was trimmed by 2 bases and J by 4 bases, leaving 8 bases between them. CDR3 DNA sequence: TGTGCCAGCAGCTTATCTCTGTTCACCGGGGAGCTGTTTTTT. Translating gives CASSLSLFTGELFF.

The sample holds many counts of this clonotype. Written as DNA, the CDR3 is TGTGCCAGCAGCCGTACTAGCGGGAGGGAAGAGACCCAGTACTTC. Amino acids: CASSRTSGREETQYF. V gene TRBV7-2 combines with J gene TRBJ2-5; TRBD2 agrees at 13 bases. J was trimmed by 3 bases and V by 5 bases; bases with no gene match: 3. The length of the CDR3 is 15 residues. Per the germline V gene, CDR1 is SGHTA and CDR2 is FQGNSA.

A few counts support this clonotype. The chain couples TRBV4-2 to TRBJ2-5, with 9 bases fitting TRBD2. J lost 1 base, V lost 3 bases, and 6 bases had no gene match. Germline CDR1 LGHNA, CDR2 YNFKEQ. The CDR3 has 16 residues. This CDR3 reads CASSQGVSGSQETQYF. In nucleotides, the CDR3 is TGTGCCAGCAGCCAGGGGGTTAGCGGGAGCCAAGAGACCCAGTACTTC.

In its sample, this clonotype was seen once. V usage is TRBV7-2 and J usage is TRBJ1-2, with a tentative D call TRBD1 (5 bases). Trimming took 0 bases from V and 10 from J, leaving 15 bases between them. Germline lookup yields CDR1 SGHTA and CDR2 FQGNSA. The CDR3 is 14 residues long. This CDR3 is CASSLADRPLTYTF. The CDR3, as DNA: TGTGCCAGCAGCTTAGCAGACAGACCACTAACCTACACCTTC.

The chain links TRBV12-3 or TRBV12-4 to TRBJ2-7; 9 bases map to TRBD1. Germline trimming cut 5 bases from V and 6 bases from J; bases unmatched to any gene: 5. This CDR3 has 13 amino acids. The CDR3 sequence: CASSTGGTGEQYF. The DNA of the CDR3 is TGTGCCAGCAGTACAGGGGGCACGGGCGAGCAGTACTTC.

In this sample, this clonotype turned up a few times. V gene TRBV15 combines with J gene TRBJ1-5; no clear D. This CDR3 spans 16 amino acids. Trimming pared 0 bases from V and 0 bases from J, leaving 9 bases between. Germline CDR1 and CDR2: LNHNV and YYDKDF (reference sequence). CDR3 bases: TGTGCCACCAGCAGAGATCTGCCCTATAGCAATCAGCCCCAGCATTTT. Residues: CATSRDLPYSNQPQHF.

This clonotype was detected many times. The rearrangement uses TRBV7-3 and TRBJ1-1; D not resolved. CDR3 length: 16 residues. With 5 bases removed from V and 0 bases from J, the gap between germline ends came to 16 bases. The V gene's germline CDR1 is SGHTA and CDR2 FQGTGA. For the CDR3, the DNA is TGTGCCAGCAGCCCCGGGCGAGTCATCATGAACACTGAAGCTTTCTTT. Translating gives CASSPGRVIMNTEAFF.

Only a few counts were recorded for this clonotype. This chain joins TRBV19 and TRBJ2-2, with a tentative D call TRBD1 (6 bases). This CDR3 has 14 residues. Per germline, CDR1 LNHDA and CDR2 SQIVND (reference sequence). Deletions cut 3 bases from V and 3 bases from J, with 8 bases between. CDR3 sequence: CASSIGQYTGELFF. Written as DNA, the CDR3 is TGTGCCAGTAGTATCGGACAGTACACCGGGGAGCTGTTTTTT.

Ten or more counts support this clonotype. The rearrangement joins TRBV6-5 to TRBJ1-1; TRBD1 matches 7 bases. This CDR3 is built from 15 residues. V lost 0 bases to trimming and J lost 0 bases; unmatched junction nucleotides: 1. Germline CDR1 MNHEY, CDR2 SVGAGI. Written as DNA, the CDR3 is TGTGCCAGCAGTTACTCTGGGACAGTGAACACTGAAGCTTTCTTT. The encoded protein is CASSYSGTVNTEAFF.

This clonotype was recorded at least ten times. This sequence joins TRBV28 and TRBJ1-1; TRBD1 is a possible D gene (5 bases). Per germline, CDR1 MDHEN and CDR2 SYDVKM. CDR3 length: 16 residues. Between the trimmed V and J ends, which lost 1 base and 2 bases, there was a span of 14 bases. For the CDR3, the DNA is TGTGCCAGCAGTTTATTTCCCCCCCAGGGAAACACTGAAGCTTTCTTT. This sequence encodes CASSLFPPQGNTEAFF.

The sample holds many counts of this clonotype. This sequence joins TRBV24-1 and TRBJ2-2; D uncertain. Germline V lookup: CDR1 KGHDR, CDR2 SFDVKD. V lost 9 bases and J 7 bases, leaving 17 bases between the germline ends. The CDR3 is made up of 14 amino acids. The CDR3 DNA reads TGTGCCACCGGATCGAACAGAGGCATCGGGGAGCTGTTTTTT. Amino acids: CATGSNRGIGELFF.

The gene calls are TRBV4-2 and TRBJ2-7; 10 nucleotides align to TRBD2. This CDR3 contains 14 residues. J lost 5 bases, V lost 6 bases, and 7 bases had no gene match. Germline V gene data show CDR1 as LGHNA and CDR2 as YNFKEQ. CDR3 sequence reads: CASRPSGGADEQYF. In DNA, the CDR3 is TGTGCCAGCAGACCAAGCGGGGGGGCTGACGAGCAGTACTTC.

This clonotype was seen many times. The chain is built from TRBV7-2 and TRBJ2-7, with 9 bases aligning to TRBD2. The CDR3 runs to 15 residues. Germline V gives CDR1 SGHTA, CDR2 FQGNSA. Trimming cost V 3 bases and J 5 bases; bases outside gene matches: 8. CDR3 protein: CASSFVAGVPHEQYF. CDR3 nucleotides: TGTGCCAGCAGCTTCGTAGCGGGGGTTCCCCACGAGCAGTACTTC.

This clonotype was picked up many times. The J gene is TRBJ1-2, the V gene TRBV12-3 or TRBV12-4; perhaps TRBD1 as D (5 bases). The CDR3 consists of 13 residues. The V and J ends lost 5 bases and 5 bases respectively, with 12 bases between them. The CDR3, as DNA: TGTGCCAGCAGTCCGGGACCGAGTTATGGCTACACCTTC. Translating gives CASSPGPSYGYTF.

At least ten counts were recorded for this clonotype. This chain links TRBV7-2 with TRBJ2-7, with TRBD1 as a possible D gene (6 bases). There are 14 residues in the CDR3. From germline, CDR1 is SGHTA and CDR2 FQGNSA. The V end was cut by 1 base, the J end by 4 bases, with 11 bases between. CDR3 bases: TGTGCCAGCAGCTTAGAGGGACACAAATACGAGCAGTACTTC. Translating it yields CASSLEGHKYEQYF.

The genes are TRBV4-2 and TRBJ1-1; the D gene is possibly TRBD1 (6 bases). Deletions cut 0 bases from V and 4 bases from J, with 18 bases between. The CDR3 contains 17 residues. Germline V lookup: CDR1 LGHNA, CDR2 YNFKEQ. CDR3 residues: CASSQDRWGGRGTEAFF. CDR3 in DNA: TGTGCCAGCAGCCAAGACCGCTGGGGGGGCCGGGGCACTGAAGCTTTCTTT.

This clonotype occurred a few times. The rearrangement uses TRBV15 and TRBJ2-7; D is ambiguous. CDR1 LNHNV and CDR2 YYDKDF come from the germline V gene (reference sequence). This CDR3 is built from 13 residues. Trimming stripped 5 bases from V and 2 bases from J, with 10 bases between. CDR3 amino acids: CATSHLGPYEQYF. The CDR3 nucleotides are TGTGCCACCAGCCACCTAGGTCCCTACGAGCAGTACTTC.

This chain links TRBV7-2 with TRBJ1-3; no firm D call. The V end lost 5 bases, the J end lost 8 bases, and 19 bases lay between the germline ends. The CDR3 contains 15 residues. CDR1 SGHTA and CDR2 FQGNSA come from the germline V gene. CDR3 loop: CASSPNTYPGYTIYF. CDR3 sequence (DNA): TGTGCCAGCAGCCCCAACACCTACCCCGGGTACACCATATATTTT.

The table lists this clonotype with many counts. This chain uses TRBV7-2 with TRBJ2-3; 7 bases match TRBD1. CDR1 is SGHTA and CDR2 is FQGNSA in the germline V gene. V gave up 5 bases and J gave up 0 bases; unmatched junction bases: 5. The CDR3 is made up of 15 amino acids. This CDR3 reads CASSPQGRSTDTQYF. The CDR3 DNA reads as TGTGCCAGCAGCCCACAGGGGCGAAGCACAGATACGCAGTATTTT.

Turning to this clonotype: At one boundary the junction diverges from the germline segment, which might be a read error. V and J are TRBV9 and TRBJ2-5; no definite D call. CDR3 length: 14 amino acids. Germline V gene sequence: CDR1 SGDLS, CDR2 YYNGEE. In nucleotides, the CDR3 is TGTACCAGCAGCCCTTTCGGATTCCAAGAGACCCAGTACTTC. Encoded protein: CTSSPFGFQETQYF. The complete variable domain, with remaining parts taken from reference TRBV9 and TRBJ2-5, reads DSGVTQTPKHLITATGQRVTLRCSPRSGDLSVYWYQQSLDQGLQFLIQYYNGEERAKGNILERFSAQQFPDLHSELNLSSLELGDSALYFCTSSPFGFQETQYFGPGTRLLVL.

This clonotype was detected many times. The J gene is TRBJ2-5, the V gene TRBV7-8; TRBD1 matches at 8 bases. The ends lost 6 bases at V and 5 bases at J; junction bases unmatched: 14. The CDR3 consists of 16 residues. Germline CDR1 reads SGHVS; CDR2 reads FQNEAQ. The chain's CDR3 is CASSFKTGVNTETQYF. The CDR3 bases are TGTGCCAGCAGTTTCAAGACAGGGGTAAATACGGAGACCCAGTACTTC.

This clonotype was seen repeatedly, ten times or more. The chain has TRBV12-3 or TRBV12-4 and TRBJ2-1; 12 bases match TRBD2. This CDR3 is 16 amino acids long. After removal of 5 bases from V and 4 bases from J, the junction contained 6 bases not matched to a gene. The CDR3 bases are TGTGCCAGCAGTCTCCTAGCGGGAGGGCCTTACAATGAGCAGTTCTTC. Translation gives CASSLLAGGPYNEQFF.

This clonotype came up many times. This sequence joins TRBV7-3 and TRBJ2-1, with TRBD2 identical over 8 bases. This CDR3 region has 16 residues. The germline V gene has CDR1 SGHTA and CDR2 FQGTGA. V lost 1 base and J lost 3; bases outside the gene matches: 5. The CDR3 is CASSLILAGHYNEQFF. CDR3 nucleotide sequence: TGTGCCAGCAGCTTAATCCTAGCGGGCCACTACAATGAGCAGTTCTTC.

The rearrangement joins TRBV4-3 to TRBJ2-7; D call uncertain. The CDR3 sequence is 12 residues long. Per the germline V gene, CDR1 is LGHNA and CDR2 is YSLEER. The ends were cut back, 0 bases at V and 6 bases at J, with 6 bases in the middle. As DNA, the CDR3 is TGCGCCAGCAGCCAAGACAAACGCGAGCAGTACTTC. Its translation is CASSQDKREQYF.

A few counts support this clonotype. This sequence joins TRBV20-1 and TRBJ2-7; D gene unclear. The CDR3 covers 14 residues. The ends were cut back, 0 bases at V and 6 bases at J, with 15 bases in the middle. Germline-derived CDR1 and CDR2 are DFQATT and SNEGSKA (reference sequence). The CDR3 reads CSARDYLSASEQYF. The DNA of the CDR3 is TGCAGTGCTAGAGACTACCTCTCGGCGAGCGAGCAGTACTTC.

This chain uses TRBV28 with TRBJ1-3, with D perhaps matching TRBD1 (6 bases). V gave up 7 bases and J gave up 2 bases, with 12 bases separating them. Germline CDR1 is MDHEN and CDR2 is SYDVKM. The CDR3 length is 14 residues. The CDR3 is CASNEQGAGNTIYF. In nucleotides, the CDR3 is TGTGCCAGCAATGAACAGGGCGCTGGAAACACCATATATTTT.

The chain is built from TRBV12-3 or TRBV12-4 and TRBJ1-4; D unclear. Between the trimmed V and J ends, which lost 6 bases and 5 bases, there was a span of 10 bases. This CDR3 has 13 amino acids. CDR3 sequence reads: CASSQQRNEKLFF. The DNA of the CDR3 is TGTGCCAGCAGCCAACAAAGAAATGAAAAACTGTTTTTT.

This clonotype has just a few counts. The CDR3, as DNA: TGTGCCAGCAGCTTAACCCCCGGCGGCAGCTCTGGGGCCAACGTCCTGACTTTC. Its translation is CASSLTPGGSSGANVLTF. V and J are TRBV7-3 and TRBJ2-6; D unresolved. This CDR3 has 18 residues. The V gene's germline CDR1 is SGHTA and CDR2 FQGTGA. Trimming stripped 0 bases from V and 0 bases from J, with 12 bases between. Filled out from reference TRBV7-3 and TRBJ2-6, the complete variable domain reads GAGVSQTPSNKVTEKGKYVELRCDPISGHTALYWYRQSLGQGPEFLIYFQGTGAADDSGLPNDRFFAVRPEGSVSTLKIQRTERGDSAVYLCASSLTPGGSSGANVLTFGAGSRLTVL.

The chain joins TRBV28 to TRBJ2-6; D is undetermined. This CDR3 comprises 20 residues. V dropped 3 bases and J dropped 0 bases, with 21 bases sitting between them. CDR1 is MDHEN, CDR2 SYDVKM, per germline. DNA for the CDR3: TGTGCCAGCAGTTTTGGAGTTTTGGGTCACCCGAGCTCTGGGGCCAACGTCCTGACTTTC. Encoded protein: CASSFGVLGHPSSGANVLTF.